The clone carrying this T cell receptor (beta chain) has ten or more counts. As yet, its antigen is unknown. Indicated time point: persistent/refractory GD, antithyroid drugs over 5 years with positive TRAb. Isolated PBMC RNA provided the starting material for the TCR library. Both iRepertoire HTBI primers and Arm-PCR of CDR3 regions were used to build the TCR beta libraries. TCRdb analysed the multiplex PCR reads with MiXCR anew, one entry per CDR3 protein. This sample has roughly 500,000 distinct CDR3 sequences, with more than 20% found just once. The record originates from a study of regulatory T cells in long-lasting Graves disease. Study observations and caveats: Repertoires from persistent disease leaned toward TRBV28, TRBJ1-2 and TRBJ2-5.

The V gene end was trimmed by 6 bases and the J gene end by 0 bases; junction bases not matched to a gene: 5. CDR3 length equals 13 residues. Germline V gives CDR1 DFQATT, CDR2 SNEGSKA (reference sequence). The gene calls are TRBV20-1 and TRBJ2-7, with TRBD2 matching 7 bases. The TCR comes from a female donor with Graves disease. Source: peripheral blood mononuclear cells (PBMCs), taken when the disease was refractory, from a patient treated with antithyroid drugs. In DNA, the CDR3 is TGCAGTGCCGATCCGGGGGGCTCCTACGAGCAGTACTTC. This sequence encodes CSADPGGSYEQYF.